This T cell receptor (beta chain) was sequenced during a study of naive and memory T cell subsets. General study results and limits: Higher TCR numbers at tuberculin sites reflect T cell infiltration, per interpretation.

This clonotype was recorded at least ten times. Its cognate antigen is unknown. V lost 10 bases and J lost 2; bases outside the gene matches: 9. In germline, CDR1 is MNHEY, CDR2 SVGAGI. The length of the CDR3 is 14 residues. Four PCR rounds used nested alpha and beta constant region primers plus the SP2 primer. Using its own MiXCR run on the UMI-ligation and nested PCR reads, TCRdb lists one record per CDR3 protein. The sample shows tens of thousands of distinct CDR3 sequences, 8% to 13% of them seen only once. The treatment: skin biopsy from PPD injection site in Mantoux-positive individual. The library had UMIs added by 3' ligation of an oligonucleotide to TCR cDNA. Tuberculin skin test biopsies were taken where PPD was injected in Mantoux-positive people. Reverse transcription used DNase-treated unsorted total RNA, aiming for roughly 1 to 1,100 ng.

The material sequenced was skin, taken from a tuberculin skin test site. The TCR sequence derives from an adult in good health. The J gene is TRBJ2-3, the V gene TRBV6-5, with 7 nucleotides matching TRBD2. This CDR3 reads CATWGGVHTDTQYF. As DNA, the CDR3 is TGTGCCACATGGGGGGGAGTTCACACAGATACGCAGTATTTT.